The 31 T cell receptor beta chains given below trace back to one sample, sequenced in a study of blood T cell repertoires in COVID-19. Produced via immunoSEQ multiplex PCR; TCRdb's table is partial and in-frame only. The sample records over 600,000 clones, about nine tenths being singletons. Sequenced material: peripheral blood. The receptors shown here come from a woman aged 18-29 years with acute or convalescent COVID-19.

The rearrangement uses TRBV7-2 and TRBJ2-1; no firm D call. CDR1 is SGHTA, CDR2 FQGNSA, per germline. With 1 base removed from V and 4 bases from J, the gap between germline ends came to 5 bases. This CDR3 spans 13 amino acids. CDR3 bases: TGTGCCAGCAGCTTAGACTTGTACAATGAGCAGTTCTTC. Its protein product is CASSLDLYNEQFF.

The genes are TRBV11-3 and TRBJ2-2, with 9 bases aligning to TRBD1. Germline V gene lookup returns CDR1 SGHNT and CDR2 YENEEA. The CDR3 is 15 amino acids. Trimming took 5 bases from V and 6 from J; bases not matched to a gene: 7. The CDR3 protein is CASSQDRGAAGELFF. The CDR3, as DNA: TGTGCCAGCAGCCAGGACAGGGGAGCCGCCGGGGAGCTGTTTTTT.

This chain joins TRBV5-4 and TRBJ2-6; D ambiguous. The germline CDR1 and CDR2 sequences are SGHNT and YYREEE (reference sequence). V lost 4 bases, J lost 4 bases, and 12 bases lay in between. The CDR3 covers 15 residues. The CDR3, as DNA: TGTGCCAGCAGCCTGAGGAAGCCCGGGGCCAACGTCCTGACTTTC. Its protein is CASSLRKPGANVLTF.

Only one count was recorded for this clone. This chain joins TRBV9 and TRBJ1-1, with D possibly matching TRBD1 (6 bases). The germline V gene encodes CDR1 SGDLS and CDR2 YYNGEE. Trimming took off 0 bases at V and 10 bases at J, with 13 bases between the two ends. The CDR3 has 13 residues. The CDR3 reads CASSVAAGAGAFF. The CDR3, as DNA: TGTGCCAGCAGCGTAGCTGCGGGGGCAGGAGCTTTCTTT.

The CDR3 loop is CASSHTGQGTYEQYF. The CDR3 DNA reads as TGCGCCAGCAGCCATACCGGACAGGGGACCTACGAGCAGTACTTC. The rearrangement links TRBV4-1 to TRBJ2-7, with 9 bases aligning to TRBD1. The CDR3 is 15 residues long. Germline CDR1 MGHRA, CDR2 YSYEKL. With V trimmed by 3 bases and J by 2 bases, 5 bases remained unmatched.

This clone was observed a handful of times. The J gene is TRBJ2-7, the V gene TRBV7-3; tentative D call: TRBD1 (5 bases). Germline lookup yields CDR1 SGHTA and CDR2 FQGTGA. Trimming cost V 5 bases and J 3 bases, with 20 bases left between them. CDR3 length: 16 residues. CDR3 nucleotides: TGTGCCAGCAGCGTAAATTCAGATGACAGATTCTACGAGCAGTACTTC. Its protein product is CASSVNSDDRFYEQYF. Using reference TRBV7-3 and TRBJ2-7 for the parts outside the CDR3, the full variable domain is GAGVSQTPSNKVTEKGKYVELRCDPISGHTALYWYRQSLGQGPEFLIYFQGTGAADDSGLPNDRFFAVRPEGSVSTLKIQRTERGDSAVYLCASSVNSDDRFYEQYFGPGTRLTVT.

The CDR3 DNA is TGTGCCAGCAGACTGGGGGGAGGGGAGCTGTTTTTT. This sequence encodes CASRLGGGELFF. V is TRBV6-5 and J is TRBJ2-2, with D possibly being TRBD2 (6 bases). The germline V gene has CDR1 MNHEY and CDR2 SVGAGI. The CDR3 is 12 residues long. Trimming cost V 6 bases and J 8 bases, with 10 bases left between them.

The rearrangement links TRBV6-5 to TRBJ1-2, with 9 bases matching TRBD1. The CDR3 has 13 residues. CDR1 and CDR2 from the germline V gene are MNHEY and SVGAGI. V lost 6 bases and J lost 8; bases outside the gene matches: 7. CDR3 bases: TGTGCCAGCAGGTCCGGGACAGGGACCGGCTACACCTTC. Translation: CASRSGTGTGYTF.

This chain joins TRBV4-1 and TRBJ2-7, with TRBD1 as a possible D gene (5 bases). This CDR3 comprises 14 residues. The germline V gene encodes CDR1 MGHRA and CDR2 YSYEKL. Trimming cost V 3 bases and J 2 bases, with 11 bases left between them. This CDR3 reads CASSHRGEAYEQYF. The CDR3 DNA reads TGCGCCAGCAGCCATAGGGGTGAGGCCTACGAGCAGTACTTC.

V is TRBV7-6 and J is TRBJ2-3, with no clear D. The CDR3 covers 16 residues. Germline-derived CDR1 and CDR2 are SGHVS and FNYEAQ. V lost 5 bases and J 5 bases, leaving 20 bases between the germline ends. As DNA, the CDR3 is TGTGCCAGCAGCCCGAAGGCCCCACAGTGGGTAGATACGCAGTATTTT. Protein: CASSPKAPQWVDTQYF.

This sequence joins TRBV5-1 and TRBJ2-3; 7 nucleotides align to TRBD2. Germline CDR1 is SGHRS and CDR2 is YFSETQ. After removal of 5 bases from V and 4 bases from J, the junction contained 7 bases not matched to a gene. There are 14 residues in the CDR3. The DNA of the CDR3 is TGCGCCAGCAGAATGACTAGCTGGTCAGATACGCAGTATTTT. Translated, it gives CASRMTSWSDTQYF. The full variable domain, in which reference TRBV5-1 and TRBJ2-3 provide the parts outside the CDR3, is KAGVTQTPRYLIKTRGQQVTLSCSPISGHRSVSWYQQTPGQGLQFLFEYFSETQRNKGNFPGRFSGRQFSNSRSEMNVSTLELGDSALYLCASRMTSWSDTQYFGPGTRLTVL.

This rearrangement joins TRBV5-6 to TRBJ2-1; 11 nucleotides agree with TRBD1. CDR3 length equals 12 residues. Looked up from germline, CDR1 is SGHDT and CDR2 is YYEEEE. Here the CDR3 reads CTTGTGGNEQFF. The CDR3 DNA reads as TGTACCACCGGGACAGGGGGCAATGAGCAGTTCTTC.

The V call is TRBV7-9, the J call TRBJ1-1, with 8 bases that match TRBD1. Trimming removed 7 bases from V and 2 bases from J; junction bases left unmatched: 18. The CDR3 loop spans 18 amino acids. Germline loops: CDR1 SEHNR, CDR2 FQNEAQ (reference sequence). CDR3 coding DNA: TGTGCCAGCAACTTGCGGGGGTATAGGACAGGGACAAACACTGAAGCTTTCTTT. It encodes CASNLRGYRTGTNTEAFF.

CDR3 bases: TGTGCCAGCTTTTCCCAAAATTCACCCCTCCACTTT. This codes for CASFSQNSPLHF. V is TRBV2 and J is TRBJ1-6, with D uncertain. Germline CDR1 and CDR2: SNHLY and FYNNEI. This CDR3 has 12 residues. Trimming removed 8 bases from V and 7 bases from J, with 9 bases in between.

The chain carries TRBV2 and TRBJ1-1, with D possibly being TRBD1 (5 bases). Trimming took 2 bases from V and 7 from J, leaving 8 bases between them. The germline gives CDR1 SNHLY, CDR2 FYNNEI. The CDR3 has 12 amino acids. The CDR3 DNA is TGTGCCAGCAGTGAAATGACAGTTGAAGCTTTCTTT. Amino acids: CASSEMTVEAFF.

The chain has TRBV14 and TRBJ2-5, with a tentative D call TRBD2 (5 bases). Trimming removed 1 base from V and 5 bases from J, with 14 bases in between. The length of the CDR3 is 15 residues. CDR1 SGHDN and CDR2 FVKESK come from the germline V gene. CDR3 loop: CASSQGSRLAETQYF. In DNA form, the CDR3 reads TGTGCCAGCAGCCAAGGATCGCGGCTAGCTGAGACCCAGTACTTC.

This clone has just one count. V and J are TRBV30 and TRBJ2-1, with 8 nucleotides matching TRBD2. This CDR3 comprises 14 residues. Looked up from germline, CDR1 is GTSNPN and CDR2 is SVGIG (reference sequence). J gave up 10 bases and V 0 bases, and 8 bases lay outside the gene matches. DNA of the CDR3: TGTGCCTGGAGTGTGGCTAGCGGGCGAAGGGAGCAGTTCTTC. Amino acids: CAWSVASGRREQFF.

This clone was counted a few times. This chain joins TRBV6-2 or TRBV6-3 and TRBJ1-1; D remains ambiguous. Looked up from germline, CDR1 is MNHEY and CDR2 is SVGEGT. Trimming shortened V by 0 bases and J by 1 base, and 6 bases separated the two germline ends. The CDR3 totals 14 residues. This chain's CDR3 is CASSYSRANTEAFF. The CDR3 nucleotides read TGTGCCAGCAGTTACTCGAGGGCGAACACTGAAGCTTTCTTT.

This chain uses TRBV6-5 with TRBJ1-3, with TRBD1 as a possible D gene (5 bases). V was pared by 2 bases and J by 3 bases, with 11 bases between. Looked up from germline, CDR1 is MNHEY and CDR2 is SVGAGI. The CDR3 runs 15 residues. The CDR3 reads CASSYTQGGGNTIYF. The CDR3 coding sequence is TGTGCCAGCAGTTACACCCAGGGCGGTGGAAACACCATATATTTT.

The CDR3 here is CASSSGGLYGYTF. In DNA form, the CDR3 reads TGTGCCAGCAGCTCAGGGGGCCTCTATGGCTACACCTTC. This chain links TRBV5-6 with TRBJ1-2; TRBD1 aligns across 8 bases. This CDR3 spans 13 amino acids. With V trimmed by 3 bases and J by 4 bases, 2 bases remained unmatched. Germline V gene lookup returns CDR1 SGHDT and CDR2 YYEEEE.

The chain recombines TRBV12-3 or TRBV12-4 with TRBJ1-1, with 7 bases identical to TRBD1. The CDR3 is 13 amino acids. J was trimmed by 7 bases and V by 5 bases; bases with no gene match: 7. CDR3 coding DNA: TGTGCCAGCAGTGAGACAGGGCGGTATGAAGCTTTCTTT. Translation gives CASSETGRYEAFF.

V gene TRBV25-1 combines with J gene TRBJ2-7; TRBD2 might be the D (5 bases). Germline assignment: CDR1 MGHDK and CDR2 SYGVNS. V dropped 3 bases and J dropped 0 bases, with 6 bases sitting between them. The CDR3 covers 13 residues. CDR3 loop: CASSERVSYEQYF. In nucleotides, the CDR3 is TGTGCCAGCAGTGAGAGGGTCTCCTACGAGCAGTACTTC.

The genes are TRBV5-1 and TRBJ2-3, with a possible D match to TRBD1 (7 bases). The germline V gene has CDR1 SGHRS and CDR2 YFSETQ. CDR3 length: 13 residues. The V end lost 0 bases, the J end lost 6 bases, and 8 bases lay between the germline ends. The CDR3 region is CASSLAGGDTQYF. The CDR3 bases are TGCGCCAGCAGCTTGGCAGGGGGGGATACGCAGTATTTT.

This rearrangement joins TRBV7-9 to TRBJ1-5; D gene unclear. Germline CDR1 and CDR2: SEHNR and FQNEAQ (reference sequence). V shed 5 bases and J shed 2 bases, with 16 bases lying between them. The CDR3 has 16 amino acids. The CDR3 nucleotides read TGTGCCAGCAGCCTTTTTAGCTTACCCCGCAATCAGCCCCAGCATTTT. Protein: CASSLFSLPRNQPQHF. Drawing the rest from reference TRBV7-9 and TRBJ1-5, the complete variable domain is DTGVSQNPRHKITKRGQNVTFRCDPISEHNRLYWYRQTLGQGPEFLTYFQNEAQLEKSRLLSDRFSAERPKGSFSTLEIQRTEQGDSAMYLCASSLFSLPRNQPQHFGDGTRLSIL.

CDR3 in DNA: TGTGCCAGCAGCTTGGGGCGGGGCCTAGCTGAAAAACTGTTTTTT. It yields the protein CASSLGRGLAEKLFF. The chain employs TRBV5-6 and TRBJ1-4, with D possibly being TRBD1 (5 bases). The CDR3 runs 15 residues. Germline CDR1 is SGHDT and CDR2 is YYEEEE. V dropped 0 bases and J dropped 7 bases, with 13 bases sitting between them.

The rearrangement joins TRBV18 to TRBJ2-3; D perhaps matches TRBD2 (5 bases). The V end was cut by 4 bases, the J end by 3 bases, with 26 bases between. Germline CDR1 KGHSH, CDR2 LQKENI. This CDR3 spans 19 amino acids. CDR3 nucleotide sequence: TGTGCCAGCTCACGATTTCTGTCCGCGGGTCTTGGGGTGACAGATACGCAGTATTTT. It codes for CASSRFLSAGLGVTDTQYF.

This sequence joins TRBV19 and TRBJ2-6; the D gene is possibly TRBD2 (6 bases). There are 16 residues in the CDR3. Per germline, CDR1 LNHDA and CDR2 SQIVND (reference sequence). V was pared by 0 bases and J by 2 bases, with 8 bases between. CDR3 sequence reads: CASSIDWGAGANVLTF. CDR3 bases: TGTGCCAGTAGTATAGATTGGGGGGCTGGGGCCAACGTCCTGACTTTC.

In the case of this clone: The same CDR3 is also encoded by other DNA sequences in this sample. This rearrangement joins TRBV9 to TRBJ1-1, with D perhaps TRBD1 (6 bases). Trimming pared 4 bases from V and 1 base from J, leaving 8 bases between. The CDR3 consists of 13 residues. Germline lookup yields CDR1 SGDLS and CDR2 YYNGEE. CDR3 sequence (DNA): TGTGCCAGCAGCAGAGGGGGGAACACTGAAGCTTTCTTT. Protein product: CASSRGGNTEAFF.

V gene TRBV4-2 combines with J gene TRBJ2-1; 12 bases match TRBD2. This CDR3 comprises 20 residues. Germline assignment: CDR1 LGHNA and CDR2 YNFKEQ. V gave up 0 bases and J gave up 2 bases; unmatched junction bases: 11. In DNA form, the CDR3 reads TGTGCCAGCAGCCAAGAATTCTCTTGGACTAGCGGGGACCCCTACAATGAGCAGTTCTTC. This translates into CASSQEFSWTSGDPYNEQFF.

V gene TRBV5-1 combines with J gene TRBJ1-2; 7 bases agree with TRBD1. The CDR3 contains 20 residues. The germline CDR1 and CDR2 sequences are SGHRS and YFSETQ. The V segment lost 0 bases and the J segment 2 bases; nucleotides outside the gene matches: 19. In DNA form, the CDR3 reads TGCGCCAGCAGCTTGGCCGGGACAGCCATAACCCTGACACAAAACTATGGCTACACCTTC. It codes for CASSLAGTAITLTQNYGYTF.

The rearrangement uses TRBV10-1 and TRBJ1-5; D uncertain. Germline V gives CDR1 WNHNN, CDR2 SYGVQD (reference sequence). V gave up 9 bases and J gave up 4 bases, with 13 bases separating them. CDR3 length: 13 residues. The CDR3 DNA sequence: TGCGCCAGTCGGACTGGGAGAAATCAGCCCCAGCATTTT. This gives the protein CASRTGRNQPQHF.